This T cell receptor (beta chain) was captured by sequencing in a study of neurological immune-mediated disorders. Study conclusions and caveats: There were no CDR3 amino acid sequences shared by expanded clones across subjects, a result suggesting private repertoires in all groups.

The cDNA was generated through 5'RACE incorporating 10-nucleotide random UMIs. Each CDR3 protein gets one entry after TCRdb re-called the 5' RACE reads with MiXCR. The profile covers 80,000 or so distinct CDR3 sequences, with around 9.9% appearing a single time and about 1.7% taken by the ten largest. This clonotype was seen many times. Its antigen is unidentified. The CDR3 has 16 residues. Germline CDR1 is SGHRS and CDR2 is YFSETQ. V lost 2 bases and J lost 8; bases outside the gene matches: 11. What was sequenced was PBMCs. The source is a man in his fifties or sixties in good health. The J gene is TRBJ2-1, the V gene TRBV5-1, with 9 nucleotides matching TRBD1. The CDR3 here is CASSLYSGTGIDEQFF. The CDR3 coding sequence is TGCGCCAGCAGCTTATATTCCGGGACAGGGATCGATGAGCAGTTCTTC.